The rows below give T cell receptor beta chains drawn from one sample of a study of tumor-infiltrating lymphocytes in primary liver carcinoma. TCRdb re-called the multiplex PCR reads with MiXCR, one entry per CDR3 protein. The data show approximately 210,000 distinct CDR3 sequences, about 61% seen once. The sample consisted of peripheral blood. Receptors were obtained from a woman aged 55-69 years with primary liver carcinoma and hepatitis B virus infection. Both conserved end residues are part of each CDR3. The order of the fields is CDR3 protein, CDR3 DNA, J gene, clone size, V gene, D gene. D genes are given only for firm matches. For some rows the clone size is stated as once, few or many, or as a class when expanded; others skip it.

cdr3_aa: CSVVDRGPENIQYF
cdr3_nt: TGCAGCGTTGTAGACAGGGGACCGGAAAACATTCAGTACTTC
j_call: TRBJ2-4
clone_size: many
v_call: TRBV29-1
d_call: TRBD1

cdr3_aa: CSVVSRTSHNEQYF
cdr3_nt: TGCAGCGTCGTATCCCGGACTAGCCACAATGAGCAGTACTTC
j_call: TRBJ2-7
clone_size: -
v_call: TRBV29-1
d_call: TRBD2

cdr3_aa: CASKWTGSYEQYF
cdr3_nt: TGCGCCAGCAAATGGACAGGGTCCTACGAGCAGTACTTC
j_call: TRBJ2-7
clone_size: few
v_call: TRBV5-1
d_call: TRBD1

cdr3_aa: CASSYHENTEAFF
cdr3_nt: TGTGCCAGCAGTTACCACGAGAACACTGAAGCTTTCTTT
j_call: TRBJ1-1
clone_size: -
v_call: TRBV6-5
d_call: -

cdr3_aa: CASSLDRVGNQSQHF
cdr3_nt: TGTGCCAGCAGCCTCGACAGGGTTGGCAATCAGTCCCAGCATTTT
j_call: TRBJ1-5
clone_size: -
v_call: TRBV4-2
d_call: TRBD1

cdr3_aa: CASSIGSGIASEQFF
cdr3_nt: TGTGCCTCATCCATCGGTAGCGGGATTGCTAGTGAGCAGTTCTTC
j_call: TRBJ2-1
clone_size: many
v_call: TRBV30
d_call: TRBD2

cdr3_aa: CASSLEPRRETQYF
cdr3_nt: TGCGCCAGCAGCTTGGAGCCTAGGAGAGAGACCCAGTACTTC
j_call: TRBJ2-5
clone_size: -
v_call: TRBV5-1
d_call: -

cdr3_aa: CASSLGGRGVDTQYF
cdr3_nt: TGTGCCAGTAGTCTAGGGGGAAGAGGGGTAGACACGCAGTATTTT
j_call: TRBJ2-3
clone_size: -
v_call: TRBV12-3/TRBV12-4
d_call: -

cdr3_aa: CASSYSRRTNEKLFF
cdr3_nt: TGTGCAAGCAGTTACTCTCGAAGAACTAATGAAAAACTGTTTTTT
j_call: TRBJ1-4
clone_size: -
v_call: TRBV6-7
d_call: -

cdr3_aa: CANSHRSEKLFF
cdr3_nt: TGTGCCAACAGCCACAGGAGTGAAAAACTGTTTTTT
j_call: TRBJ1-4
clone_size: -
v_call: TRBV11-1
d_call: -

cdr3_aa: CASSLSSGSQSSTDTQYF
cdr3_nt: TGCGCCAGCAGCTTAAGTAGCGGGAGTCAGAGTAGTACAGATACGCAGTATTTT
j_call: TRBJ2-3
clone_size: -
v_call: TRBV5-1
d_call: TRBD2

cdr3_aa: CASRYPVGGTEAFF
cdr3_nt: TGTGCCAGCAGGTACCCGGTGGGGGGAACTGAAGCTTTCTTT
j_call: TRBJ1-1
clone_size: few
v_call: TRBV6-1
d_call: -

cdr3_aa: CASSLETGNVGYTF
cdr3_nt: TGTGCCAGCAGCTTAGAGACAGGGAACGTAGGCTACACCTTC
j_call: TRBJ1-2
clone_size: medium-sized
v_call: TRBV11-2
d_call: TRBD1

cdr3_aa: CASSLPTGGPSEQYF
cdr3_nt: TGTGCCAGCAGCTTACCTACAGGGGGCCCAAGCGAGCAGTACTTC
j_call: TRBJ2-7
clone_size: once
v_call: TRBV6-1
d_call: TRBD1

cdr3_aa: CASSFLNEQFF
cdr3_nt: TGTGCCAGCAGCTTTTTAAATGAGCAGTTCTTC
j_call: TRBJ2-1
clone_size: many
v_call: TRBV12-3/TRBV12-4
d_call: -

cdr3_aa: CASGWRTGTAYNSPLHF
cdr3_nt: TGTGCCAGCGGCTGGAGAACAGGGACAGCCTATAATTCACCCCTCCACTTT
j_call: TRBJ1-6
clone_size: -
v_call: TRBV7-8
d_call: TRBD1

cdr3_aa: CASSLRQGTSYEQYF
cdr3_nt: TGTGCCAGCAGCTTGAGACAGGGAACCTCCTACGAGCAGTACTTC
j_call: TRBJ2-7
clone_size: -
v_call: TRBV5-5
d_call: TRBD1

cdr3_aa: CASSFEGLRITDTQYF
cdr3_nt: TGCGCCAGCAGCTTCGAGGGACTCCGGATCACAGATACGCAGTATTTT
j_call: TRBJ2-3
clone_size: -
v_call: TRBV5-1
d_call: -

cdr3_aa: CASSRTGLKNTEAFF
cdr3_nt: TGTGCCAGCAGTAGGACAGGGTTAAAGAACACTGAAGCTTTCTTT
j_call: TRBJ1-1
clone_size: many
v_call: TRBV12-3/TRBV12-4
d_call: TRBD1

cdr3_aa: CARSWKGVTEAFF
cdr3_nt: TGTGCCAGAAGCTGGAAGGGTGTAACTGAAGCTTTCTTT
j_call: TRBJ1-1
clone_size: -
v_call: TRBV7-8
d_call: -

cdr3_aa: CASSFQTLMNSEAFF
cdr3_nt: TGTGCCAGTAGCTTTCAAACCCTCATGAACAGTGAAGCTTTCTTT
j_call: TRBJ1-1
clone_size: -
v_call: TRBV11-2
d_call: -

cdr3_aa: CASSRSPETGELFF
cdr3_nt: TGTGCCAGCTCCCGGAGTCCAGAAACCGGGGAGCTGTTTTTT
j_call: TRBJ2-2
clone_size: -
v_call: TRBV6-6
d_call: -

cdr3_aa: CASSFFTNYGYTF
cdr3_nt: TGTGCCAGCAGCTTTTTTACTAACTATGGCTACACCTTC
j_call: TRBJ1-2
clone_size: medium-sized
v_call: TRBV11-2
d_call: -

cdr3_aa: CASSQGSGQGNTEAFF
cdr3_nt: TGTGCCAGCAGCCAAGGAAGCGGACAGGGGAACACTGAAGCTTTCTTT
j_call: TRBJ1-1
clone_size: many
v_call: TRBV4-2
d_call: TRBD1

cdr3_aa: CASSLSWLAGTSTDTQYF
cdr3_nt: TGTGCCAGCAGCTTGTCCTGGCTAGCGGGGACTAGCACAGATACGCAGTATTTT
j_call: TRBJ2-3
clone_size: many
v_call: TRBV11-2
d_call: TRBD2

cdr3_aa: CANSILTSSTGELFF
cdr3_nt: TGTGCCAACAGCATTTTGACTAGCAGCACCGGGGAGTTGTTTTTT
j_call: TRBJ2-2
clone_size: -
v_call: TRBV11-2
d_call: TRBD2